A selection of T cell receptor beta chains follows, all from one sample in a study of identical twins. Each CDR3 protein gets one entry after TCRdb re-called the 5' RACE reads with MiXCR. The sample contains 450,000 to 650,000 distinct CDR3 sequences, about 16% of which appear only once. Separately, the same data were catalogued under a study of yellow fever vaccine responses in identical twins.

Sequencing used CD4+ T cells sorted from blood. These TCRs come from a woman younger than 35 in good health. Each CDR3 is given with its conserved first and last residue. The order of the fields is CDR3 protein, CDR3 DNA, D gene, J gene, V gene, clone size. A D gene is named only where the DNA matches it firmly. Some rows mark clone size as missing; the rest say once, few, many or name a class of expanded clone.

cdr3_aa: CASSFNTGVSPLHF; cdr3_nt: TGTGCCAGCAGCTTCAATACAGGGGTATCACCCCTCCACTTT; d_call: TRBD1; j_call: TRBJ1-6; v_call: TRBV11-3; clone_size: .
cdr3_aa: CAISPRELAGPDTQYF; cdr3_nt: TGTGCCATCAGTCCCCGAGAGCTAGCGGGACCAGATACGCAGTATTTT; d_call: TRBD2; j_call: TRBJ2-3; v_call: TRBV10-3; clone_size: .
cdr3_aa: CSVEVPGLAGVSYNEQFF; cdr3_nt: TGCAGCGTTGAAGTCCCCGGACTAGCGGGAGTCTCCTACAATGAGCAGTTCTTC; d_call: TRBD2; j_call: TRBJ2-1; v_call: TRBV29-1; clone_size: .
cdr3_aa: CASSQDYRQDALEAFF; cdr3_nt: TGTGCCAGCAGCCAAGATTATAGACAGGATGCCCTTGAAGCTTTCTTT; d_call: .; j_call: TRBJ1-1; v_call: TRBV4-2; clone_size: .
cdr3_aa: CASSPRPEDTQYF; cdr3_nt: TGTGCCAGCAGTCCTCGGCCCGAAGATACGCAGTATTTT; d_call: .; j_call: TRBJ2-3; v_call: TRBV28; clone_size: .
cdr3_aa: CSVLLSYEQYF; cdr3_nt: TGCAGCGTCCTCCTTTCCTACGAGCAGTACTTC; d_call: .; j_call: TRBJ2-7; v_call: TRBV29-1; clone_size: .
cdr3_aa: CASSPFGGLAKNIQYF; cdr3_nt: TGCGCCAGCAGCCCCTTCGGCGGACTAGCCAAAAACATTCAGTACTTC; d_call: .; j_call: TRBJ2-4; v_call: TRBV5-1; clone_size: .
cdr3_aa: CAISEGGGASTGELFF; cdr3_nt: TGTGCCATCAGTGAAGGAGGGGGGGCGAGCACCGGGGAGCTGTTTTTT; d_call: .; j_call: TRBJ2-2; v_call: TRBV10-3; clone_size: few
cdr3_aa: CSARDHGVLRAFF; cdr3_nt: TGCAGTGCTAGAGATCATGGGGTTCTCAGAGCTTTCTTT; d_call: .; j_call: TRBJ1-1; v_call: TRBV20-1; clone_size: .
cdr3_aa: CASSTTGKVTGELFF; cdr3_nt: TGTGCCAGCAGTACCACAGGGAAGGTCACCGGGGAGCTGTTTTTT; d_call: .; j_call: TRBJ2-2; v_call: TRBV12-3/TRBV12-4; clone_size: many
cdr3_aa: CASSLIGQGQGTGELFF; cdr3_nt: TGTGCCAGCAGCTTAATAGGACAGGGCCAGGGCACCGGGGAGCTGTTTTTT; d_call: TRBD1; j_call: TRBJ2-2; v_call: TRBV7-6; clone_size: .
cdr3_aa: CASSFRGTSGTYEQYF; cdr3_nt: TGTGCCAGCAGCTTCCGCGGGACTAGCGGGACTTACGAGCAGTACTTC; d_call: TRBD2; j_call: TRBJ2-7; v_call: TRBV7-2; clone_size: .
cdr3_aa: CASSLWKSGLAGSYNEQFF; cdr3_nt: TGTGCCAGCAGTTTATGGAAGTCGGGACTAGCGGGCTCGTACAATGAGCAGTTCTTC; d_call: TRBD2; j_call: TRBJ2-1; v_call: TRBV28; clone_size: .
cdr3_aa: CASSQGFGGGEQETQYF; cdr3_nt: TGTGCCAGCAGCCAAGGATTCGGCGGGGGGGAACAAGAGACCCAGTACTTC; d_call: TRBD2; j_call: TRBJ2-5; v_call: TRBV3-1; clone_size: few
cdr3_aa: CASSFGGLKETQYF; cdr3_nt: TGTGCCAGCAGTTTCGGGGGACTGAAAGAGACCCAGTACTTC; d_call: .; j_call: TRBJ2-5; v_call: TRBV28; clone_size: few
cdr3_aa: CASVGRGNIQYF; cdr3_nt: TGTGCCAGCGTGGGCAGGGGCAACATTCAGTACTTC; d_call: .; j_call: TRBJ2-4; v_call: TRBV6-5; clone_size: .
cdr3_aa: CSVADPEKTQYF; cdr3_nt: TGCAGCGTTGCAGACCCCGAGAAGACCCAGTACTTC; d_call: .; j_call: TRBJ2-5; v_call: TRBV29-1; clone_size: .
cdr3_aa: CASSQGGRQWGNEQFF; cdr3_nt: TGTGCCAGCAGCCAAGGGGGGAGACAGTGGGGCAATGAGCAGTTCTTC; d_call: .; j_call: TRBJ2-1; v_call: TRBV3-1; clone_size: few
cdr3_aa: CSATQGTDTQYF; cdr3_nt: TGCAGCGCAACACAGGGCACAGATACGCAGTATTTT; d_call: .; j_call: TRBJ2-3; v_call: TRBV29-1; clone_size: few
cdr3_aa: CASSQGDRAAQPQHF; cdr3_nt: TGCGCCAGCAGCCAAGGGGACAGGGCGGCTCAGCCCCAGCATTTT; d_call: TRBD1; j_call: TRBJ1-5; v_call: TRBV4-1; clone_size: many
cdr3_aa: CASSLGRTGGGNYGYTF; cdr3_nt: TGTGCCAGCAGTTTAGGGCGGACAGGGGGCGGCAACTATGGCTACACCTTC; d_call: TRBD1; j_call: TRBJ1-2; v_call: TRBV12-3/TRBV12-4; clone_size: .
cdr3_aa: CASSLDATNIQYF; cdr3_nt: TGTGCCAGCAGCTTAGACGCCACGAACATTCAGTACTTC; d_call: .; j_call: TRBJ2-4; v_call: TRBV7-2; clone_size: few
cdr3_aa: CASNPSGKGGDTQYF; cdr3_nt: TGTGCCAGCAATCCTAGCGGGAAAGGGGGAGATACGCAGTATTTT; d_call: TRBD2; j_call: TRBJ2-3; v_call: TRBV28; clone_size: .
cdr3_aa: CSARGGSGSYNEQFF; cdr3_nt: TGCAGTGCTAGGGGGGGTAGCGGGAGTTACAATGAGCAGTTCTTC; d_call: TRBD2; j_call: TRBJ2-1; v_call: TRBV20-1; clone_size: few
cdr3_aa: CASSLAGSYSNQPQHF; cdr3_nt: TGTGCCAGCAGCTTAGCCGGGAGCTATAGCAATCAGCCCCAGCATTTT; d_call: .; j_call: TRBJ1-5; v_call: TRBV7-8; clone_size: few
cdr3_aa: CASSQVRPGTLPTSYNEQFF; cdr3_nt: TGCGCCAGCAGCCAAGTTCGCCCCGGGACTTTACCAACATCCTACAATGAGCAGTTCTTC; d_call: .; j_call: TRBJ2-1; v_call: TRBV4-1; clone_size: few
cdr3_aa: CATSDAGQEGYEQYF; cdr3_nt: TGTGCCACCAGTGATGCGGGACAGGAGGGGTACGAGCAGTACTTC; d_call: TRBD1; j_call: TRBJ2-7; v_call: TRBV24-1; clone_size: few
cdr3_aa: CASSQRVGVGTDTQYF; cdr3_nt: TGTGCCAGCAGCCAACGTGTGGGAGTGGGCACAGATACGCAGTATTTT; d_call: .; j_call: TRBJ2-3; v_call: TRBV3-1; clone_size: .
cdr3_aa: CASSPDRGLAGGINIQYF; cdr3_nt: TGTGCCAGCAGCCCCGACCGTGGACTAGCGGGAGGTATTAACATTCAGTACTTC; d_call: TRBD2; j_call: TRBJ2-4; v_call: TRBV3-1; clone_size: .
cdr3_aa: CASQTSGVLHEQFF; cdr3_nt: TGCGCCAGCCAGACTAGCGGGGTTTTGCATGAGCAGTTCTTC; d_call: TRBD2; j_call: TRBJ2-1; v_call: TRBV5-1; clone_size: .
cdr3_aa: CASSLAPAFPYGYTF; cdr3_nt: TGTGCCAGCAGCTTAGCGCCGGCGTTCCCTTATGGCTACACCTTC; d_call: .; j_call: TRBJ1-2; v_call: TRBV7-9; clone_size: .
cdr3_aa: CASSLNSVDTQYF; cdr3_nt: TGCGCCAGCAGCTTGAATTCGGTCGATACGCAGTATTTT; d_call: .; j_call: TRBJ2-3; v_call: TRBV5-1; clone_size: many
cdr3_aa: CASRPVAATEAFF; cdr3_nt: TGTGCCAGCAGACCCGTGGCGGCGACTGAAGCTTTCTTT; d_call: .; j_call: TRBJ1-1; v_call: TRBV7-9; clone_size: .
cdr3_aa: CASSQFDSPYETQYF; cdr3_nt: TGTGCCAGCAGCCAATTTGACAGTCCCTATGAGACCCAGTACTTC; d_call: .; j_call: TRBJ2-5; v_call: TRBV14; clone_size: few
cdr3_aa: CASAVMGGTEAFF; cdr3_nt: TGTGCCAGCGCCGTGATGGGGGGAACTGAAGCTTTCTTT; d_call: .; j_call: TRBJ1-1; v_call: TRBV12-3/TRBV12-4; clone_size: few
cdr3_aa: CASSSRGQGYIDEQYF; cdr3_nt: TGCGCCAGCAGCTCCAGAGGACAGGGGTACATCGACGAGCAGTACTTC; d_call: TRBD1; j_call: TRBJ2-7; v_call: TRBV5-1; clone_size: .
cdr3_aa: CSARAGYSYNEQFF; cdr3_nt: TGCAGCGCTCGGGCTGGGTATTCCTACAATGAGCAGTTCTTC; d_call: .; j_call: TRBJ2-1; v_call: TRBV20-1; clone_size: .
cdr3_aa: CASSLRWTGSGYTF; cdr3_nt: TGTGCCAGCAGTCTCCGATGGACGGGGTCGGGCTACACCTTC; d_call: .; j_call: TRBJ1-2; v_call: TRBV28; clone_size: .
cdr3_aa: CASSLDLRGQGQETQYF; cdr3_nt: TGTGCCAGCAGCTTAGATTTGCGGGGACAGGGACAAGAGACCCAGTACTTC; d_call: TRBD1; j_call: TRBJ2-5; v_call: TRBV7-9; clone_size: .
cdr3_aa: CASSFSGTGHYNEQFF; cdr3_nt: TGTGCCAGCAGTTTTTCCGGGACAGGGCACTACAATGAGCAGTTCTTC; d_call: TRBD1; j_call: TRBJ2-1; v_call: TRBV7-8; clone_size: .
cdr3_aa: CSARASFTTHNEQFF; cdr3_nt: TGCAGTGCTAGAGCCTCATTTACTACCCACAATGAGCAGTTCTTC; d_call: .; j_call: TRBJ2-1; v_call: TRBV20-1; clone_size: .
cdr3_aa: CATSGGGNFEQFF; cdr3_nt: TGTGCCACCAGTGGGGGCGGTAATTTTGAGCAGTTCTTC; d_call: .; j_call: TRBJ2-1; v_call: TRBV24-1; clone_size: few
cdr3_aa: CASSVLSSGYTF; cdr3_nt: TGTGCCAGCAGTGTACTCTCAAGTGGCTACACCTTC; d_call: .; j_call: TRBJ1-2; v_call: TRBV2; clone_size: few
cdr3_aa: CATRDSYEQYF; cdr3_nt: TGTGCCACCAGGGACAGCTACGAGCAGTACTTC; d_call: TRBD1; j_call: TRBJ2-7; v_call: TRBV10-3; clone_size: .
cdr3_aa: CASSWGLAGATTGELFF; cdr3_nt: TGCGCCAGCAGCTGGGGACTAGCGGGGGCTACCACCGGGGAGCTGTTTTTT; d_call: TRBD2; j_call: TRBJ2-2; v_call: TRBV4-1; clone_size: few
cdr3_aa: CSVEDRSSGRAGSYNEQFF; cdr3_nt: TGCAGCGTTGAAGATCGTTCTAGCGGGAGGGCCGGCTCCTACAATGAGCAGTTCTTC; d_call: TRBD2; j_call: TRBJ2-1; v_call: TRBV29-1; clone_size: .
cdr3_aa: CASSLERGLTDTQYF; cdr3_nt: TGTGCCAGCAGCCTAGAGAGGGGTCTCACAGATACGCAGTATTTT; d_call: .; j_call: TRBJ2-3; v_call: TRBV9; clone_size: few
cdr3_aa: CASRISGMGTDTQYF; cdr3_nt: TGCGCCAGCAGAATTAGCGGGATGGGCACAGATACGCAGTATTTT; d_call: TRBD2; j_call: TRBJ2-3; v_call: TRBV5-1; clone_size: .
cdr3_aa: CASNSGAQLSYNEQFF; cdr3_nt: TGTGCCAGCAATAGCGGGGCGCAACTGTCCTACAATGAGCAGTTCTTC; d_call: TRBD2; j_call: TRBJ2-1; v_call: TRBV12-3/TRBV12-4; clone_size: .
cdr3_aa: CASCAGTGKTGELFF; cdr3_nt: TGTGCCAGCTGTGCCGGGACAGGGAAAACCGGGGAGCTGTTTTTT; d_call: TRBD1; j_call: TRBJ2-2; v_call: TRBV12-3/TRBV12-4; clone_size: few
cdr3_aa: CASSFRGDGYNEQFF; cdr3_nt: TGCGCCAGCAGCTTCCGGGGGGACGGCTACAATGAGCAGTTCTTC; d_call: TRBD2; j_call: TRBJ2-1; v_call: TRBV5-1; clone_size: few
cdr3_aa: CASSQDFWGPEGYTF; cdr3_nt: TGTGCCAGCAGCCAAGACTTTTGGGGGCCGGAGGGCTACACCTTC; d_call: .; j_call: TRBJ1-2; v_call: TRBV4-2; clone_size: .
cdr3_aa: CASSQDQVRGRGQETQYF; cdr3_nt: TGTGCCAGCAGCCAAGATCAGGTTCGCGGGAGAGGCCAAGAGACCCAGTACTTC; d_call: TRBD2; j_call: TRBJ2-5; v_call: TRBV4-2; clone_size: once
cdr3_aa: CASSPHRVSNQPQHF; cdr3_nt: TGTGCCAGCAGTCCCCACAGGGTTAGCAATCAGCCCCAGCATTTT; d_call: .; j_call: TRBJ1-5; v_call: TRBV12-3/TRBV12-4; clone_size: few
cdr3_aa: CASSQALAGGLDEQFF; cdr3_nt: TGCGCCAGCAGCCAAGCTCTAGCGGGGGGCCTCGATGAGCAGTTCTTC; d_call: TRBD2; j_call: TRBJ2-1; v_call: TRBV4-1; clone_size: .
cdr3_aa: CASSLSRVAGGDEQFF; cdr3_nt: TGTGCCAGCAGTTTAAGTAGGGTAGCGGGAGGTGATGAGCAGTTCTTC; d_call: TRBD2; j_call: TRBJ2-1; v_call: TRBV12-3/TRBV12-4; clone_size: few